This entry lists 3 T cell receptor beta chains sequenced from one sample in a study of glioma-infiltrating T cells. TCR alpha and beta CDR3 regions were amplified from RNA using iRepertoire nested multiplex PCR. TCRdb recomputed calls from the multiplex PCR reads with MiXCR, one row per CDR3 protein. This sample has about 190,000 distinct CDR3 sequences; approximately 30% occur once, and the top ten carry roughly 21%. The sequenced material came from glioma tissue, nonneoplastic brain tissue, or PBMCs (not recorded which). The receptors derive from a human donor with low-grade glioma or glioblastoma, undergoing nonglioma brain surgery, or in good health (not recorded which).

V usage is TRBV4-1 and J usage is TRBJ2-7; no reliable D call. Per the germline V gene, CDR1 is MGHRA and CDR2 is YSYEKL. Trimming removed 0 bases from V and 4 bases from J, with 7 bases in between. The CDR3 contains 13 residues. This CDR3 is CASSQERRYEQYF. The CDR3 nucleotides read TGCGCCAGCAGCCAAGAGAGGCGGTACGAGCAGTACTTC.

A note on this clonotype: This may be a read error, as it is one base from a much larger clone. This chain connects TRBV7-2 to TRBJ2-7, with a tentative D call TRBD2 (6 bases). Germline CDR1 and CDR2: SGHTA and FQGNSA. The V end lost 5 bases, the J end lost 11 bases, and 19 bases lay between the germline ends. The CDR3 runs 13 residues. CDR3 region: CASSTVGGGEEYF. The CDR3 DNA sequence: TGTGCCAGCAGCACAGTCGGCGGTGGGGAGGAGTACTTC.

In nucleotides, the CDR3 is TGTGCCAGCAGTTTTAGCTTGGGAATATCTGACGGTACGCAGTATTTT. This encodes CASSFSLGISDGTQYF. V gene TRBV12-3 or TRBV12-4 combines with J gene TRBJ2-3; D remains ambiguous. V shed 3 bases and J shed 8 bases, with 21 bases lying between them. CDR3 length equals 16 residues.